This T cell receptor (beta chain) was found in a study of T cell responses to AZD1222 COVID-19 vaccine. General observations from the study: Compared with day 0, the breadth and depth of the Spike-specific TCR repertoire rose significantly after two doses of AZD1222. At baseline, seropositivity was found in only six or seven AZD1222 recipients.

Remarks on this clone: Its antigen is unknown.

With 4 bases removed from V and 2 bases from J, the gap between germline ends came to 17 bases. The CDR3 runs to 16 residues. CDR1 is MNHEY and CDR2 is SVGAGI in the germline V gene. Repertoires were generated with immunoSEQ multiplex PCR, while TCRdb's copy carries only in-frame clones and drops some. The data show about 180,000 clones, around 90% seen once. The receptor was isolated from an adult who received the AZD1222 COVID-19 vaccine. The specimen was peripheral blood, collected 28 days after the second AZD1222 dose. The chain carries TRBV6-5 and TRBJ1-2, with a possible D match to TRBD1 (6 bases). Here the CDR3 DNA reads TGTGCCAGCAGTTCGCCCTACCGGGACAACAACTATGGCTACACCTTC. It translates to CASSSPYRDNNYGYTF.